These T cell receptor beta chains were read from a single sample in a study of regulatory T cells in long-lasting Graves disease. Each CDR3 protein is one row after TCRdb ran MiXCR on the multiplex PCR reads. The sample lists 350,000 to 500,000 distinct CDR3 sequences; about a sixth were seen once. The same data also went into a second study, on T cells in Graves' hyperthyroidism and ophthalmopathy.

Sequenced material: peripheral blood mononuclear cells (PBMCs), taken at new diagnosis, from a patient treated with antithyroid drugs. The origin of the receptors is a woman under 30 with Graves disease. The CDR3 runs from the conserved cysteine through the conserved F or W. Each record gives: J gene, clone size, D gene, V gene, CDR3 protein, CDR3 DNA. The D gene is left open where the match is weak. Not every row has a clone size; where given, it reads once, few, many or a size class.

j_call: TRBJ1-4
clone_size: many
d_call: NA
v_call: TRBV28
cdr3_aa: CASRKSSEKLFF
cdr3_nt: TGTGCCAGCCGTAAGAGTAGTGAAAAACTGTTTTTT

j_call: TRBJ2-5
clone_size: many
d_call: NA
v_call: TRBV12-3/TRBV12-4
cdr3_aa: CASSPYPVKQGAETQYF
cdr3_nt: TGTGCCAGCAGCCCATATCCCGTAAAACAGGGCGCCGAGACCCAGTACTTC

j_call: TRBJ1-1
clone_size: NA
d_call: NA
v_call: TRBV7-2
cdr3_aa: CASSLGYGGGRNTEAFF
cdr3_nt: TGTGCCAGCAGCTTAGGGTATGGGGGGGGAAGAAACACTGAAGCTTTCTTT

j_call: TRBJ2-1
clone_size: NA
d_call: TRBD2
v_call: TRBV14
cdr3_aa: CASSRTGGLEQFF
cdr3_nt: TGTGCCAGCAGCCGCACGGGGGGGCTAGAGCAGTTCTTC

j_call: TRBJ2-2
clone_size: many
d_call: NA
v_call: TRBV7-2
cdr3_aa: CASSFYGGSLSGELFF
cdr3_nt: TGTGCCAGCAGCTTTTATGGAGGTTCCCTTTCCGGGGAGCTGTTTTTT

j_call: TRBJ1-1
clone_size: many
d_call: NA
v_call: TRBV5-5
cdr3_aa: CASSSWAGSGEAFF
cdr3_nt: TGTGCCAGCAGCTCTTGGGCAGGGTCGGGTGAAGCTTTCTTT

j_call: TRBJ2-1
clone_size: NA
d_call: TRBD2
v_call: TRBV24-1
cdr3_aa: CATSKAGASYNEQFF
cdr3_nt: TGTGCCACCAGTAAGGCGGGAGCCTCGTACAATGAGCAGTTCTTC

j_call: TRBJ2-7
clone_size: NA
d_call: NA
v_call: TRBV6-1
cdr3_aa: CASSLNTATYEQYF
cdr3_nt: TGTGCCAGCAGCTTGAACACGGCGACCTACGAGCAGTACTTC

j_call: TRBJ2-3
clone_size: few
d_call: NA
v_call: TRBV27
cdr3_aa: CASSSLGDTQYF
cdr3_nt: TGTGCCAGCAGTTCTTTAGGGGATACGCAGTATTTT

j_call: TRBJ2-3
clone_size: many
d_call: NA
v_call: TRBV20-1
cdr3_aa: CSARGSHFPGTDTQYF
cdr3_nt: TGCAGTGCTAGGGGATCCCACTTCCCTGGTACAGATACGCAGTATTTT

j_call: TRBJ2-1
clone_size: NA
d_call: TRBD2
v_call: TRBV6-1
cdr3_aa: CASNTILAGVRNEQFF
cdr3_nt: TGTGCCAGCAACACTATACTAGCGGGAGTGCGGAATGAGCAGTTCTTC

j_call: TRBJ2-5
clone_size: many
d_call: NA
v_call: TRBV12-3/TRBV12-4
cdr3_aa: CASSLALQETQYF
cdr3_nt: TGTGCCAGCAGTTTAGCGCTACAAGAGACCCAGTACTTC

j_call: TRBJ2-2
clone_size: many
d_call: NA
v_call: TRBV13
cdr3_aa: CASSPQMPAGELFF
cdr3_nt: TGTGCCAGCAGCCCTCAAATGCCGGCCGGGGAGCTGTTTTTT

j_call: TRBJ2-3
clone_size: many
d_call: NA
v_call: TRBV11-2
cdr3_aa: CASISPLRTDTQYF
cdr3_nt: TGTGCCAGCATCTCCCCCTTGCGGACAGATACGCAGTATTTT

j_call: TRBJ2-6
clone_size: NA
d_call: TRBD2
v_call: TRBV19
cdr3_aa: CASSPPGLAGVGANVLTF
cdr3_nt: TGTGCCAGTAGTCCACCGGGACTAGCGGGAGTTGGGGCCAACGTCCTGACTTTC

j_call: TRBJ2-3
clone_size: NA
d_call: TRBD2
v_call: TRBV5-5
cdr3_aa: CASSLGLAGLGDTQYF
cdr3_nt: TGTGCCAGCAGCTTGGGACTAGCGGGTCTGGGCGATACGCAGTATTTT